The 28 T cell receptor beta chains below were found in one sample sequenced in a study of blood T cell repertoires in COVID-19. Measured with immunoSEQ multiplex PCR; TCRdb has only the in-frame clones, and not every one. Among approximately 280,000 clones, 85% to 90% were seen once, and the ten largest hold about 1.7%. The sequencing input was PBMCs or T cells enriched from blood (not recorded which). These receptors were collected from a woman aged 18-29 years with acute COVID-19.

The chain is built from TRBV11-2 and TRBJ1-2; no clear D gene. V was trimmed by 1 base and J by 4 bases, leaving 7 bases between them. This CDR3 contains 13 residues. Germline V gene data show CDR1 as SGHAT and CDR2 as FQNNGV. CDR3 nucleotides: TGTGCCAGCAGCTTAGGACACATCTATGGCTACACCTTC. Protein: CASSLGHIYGYTF.

This rearrangement joins TRBV4-2 to TRBJ1-2; 7 bases align to TRBD1. The CDR3 totals 14 residues. Germline trimming cut 3 bases from V and 4 bases from J; bases unmatched to any gene: 5. CDR1 and CDR2 from the germline V gene are LGHNA and YNFKEQ. CDR3 protein: CASSHSGGGYGYTF. As DNA, the CDR3 is TGTGCCAGCAGCCATTCAGGGGGTGGCTATGGCTACACCTTC.

The J gene is TRBJ2-4, the V gene TRBV4-2; D ambiguous. The V and J ends lost 1 base and 5 bases respectively, with 12 bases between them. CDR3 length: 15 amino acids. The germline V gene has CDR1 LGHNA and CDR2 YNFKEQ. The CDR3 here is CASSQALRPENIQYF. CDR3 nucleotides: TGTGCCAGCAGCCAAGCCCTGAGGCCTGAAAACATTCAGTACTTC.

The CDR3 here is CASSPGTFDEQFF. The CDR3 DNA reads TGCGCCAGCAGCCCGGGGACTTTCGATGAGCAGTTCTTC. The V and J genes are TRBV5-1 and TRBJ2-1; D may be TRBD2 (6 bases). This CDR3 is built from 13 residues. With 4 bases removed from V and 8 bases from J, the gap between germline ends came to 13 bases. Germline CDR1 reads SGHRS; CDR2 reads YFSETQ.

The CDR3 DNA follows: TGTGCCAGCAGCTTCGACAGGATACCTGAAGCTTTCTTT. Translating it yields CASSFDRIPEAFF. The chain uses TRBV7-2 and TRBJ1-1, with D perhaps TRBD1 (6 bases). The CDR3 contains 13 residues. With 3 bases removed from V and 6 bases from J, the gap between germline ends came to 11 bases. CDR1 is SGHTA and CDR2 is FQGNSA in the germline V gene.

The CDR3 region has the DNA TGCAGTGCTAGAGATCAGATTGAGCAGTTCTTC. Its protein is CSARDQIEQFF. The chain employs TRBV20-1 and TRBJ2-1; D is undetermined. CDR1 DFQATT and CDR2 SNEGSKA come from the germline V gene (reference sequence). Trimming took 0 bases from V and 9 from J, leaving 6 bases between them. The CDR3 extends over 11 amino acids.

The V call is TRBV28, the J call TRBJ1-1, with TRBD1 identical over 8 bases. This CDR3 is 11 amino acids long. CDR1 is MDHEN, CDR2 SYDVKM, per germline. V lost 11 bases, J lost 1 base, and 0 bases stayed unmatched. CDR3 sequence (DNA): TGTGCCGGACAGGGGAACACTGAAGCTTTCTTT. Protein sequence: CAGQGNTEAFF.

This clone appeared a few times. V is TRBV3-1 (or the pseudogene TRBV3-2) and J is TRBJ2-1, with D perhaps TRBD1 (5 bases). From germline, CDR1 is LGHDT and CDR2 YNNKEL (reference sequence). Trimming shortened V by 3 bases and J by 9 bases, and 9 bases separated the two germline ends. This CDR3 has 12 residues. CDR3 sequence: CASSQTATEQFF. CDR3 in DNA: TGTGCCAGCAGCCAGACAGCGACTGAGCAGTTCTTC.

CDR3 bases: TGTGCCAGCAGTTTGCGGGTAAACTATGGCTACACCTTC. Translated, it gives CASSLRVNYGYTF. V and J are TRBV12-3 or TRBV12-4 and TRBJ1-2; D remains ambiguous. This CDR3 is built from 13 residues. Trimming removed 3 bases from V and 2 bases from J, with 7 bases in between.

V usage is TRBV10-1 and J usage is TRBJ2-2; the match to TRBD1 covers 7 bases. Germline V gene sequence: CDR1 WNHNN, CDR2 SYGVQD (reference sequence). This CDR3 spans 16 amino acids. Losses at the gene ends were 6 bases for V and 4 bases for J; bases not matched to a gene: 11. The CDR3 sequence is CASSHDRVDTTGELFF. The CDR3 region has the DNA TGCGCCAGCAGCCACGACAGGGTCGACACCACCGGGGAGCTGTTTTTT.

The V gene is TRBV7-9, the J gene TRBJ2-1, with TRBD2 as a possible D gene (5 bases). Trimming stripped 3 bases from V and 6 bases from J, with 15 bases between. Germline lookup yields CDR1 SEHNR and CDR2 FQNEAQ (reference sequence). The CDR3 covers 15 residues. The CDR3 DNA reads TGTGCCAGCAGCTTCAGCGGTCGATCATTCAATGAGCAGTTCTTC. This codes for CASSFSGRSFNEQFF.

In nucleotides, the CDR3 is TGTGCCAGCGCCACCGGGGACAGGGGACATGAGACCCAGTACTTC. As protein: CASATGDRGHETQYF. The rearrangement links TRBV27 to TRBJ2-5; 10 nucleotides align to TRBD1. The germline V gene has CDR1 MNHEY and CDR2 SMNVEV (reference sequence). The CDR3 consists of 15 residues. V lost 8 bases to trimming and J lost 5 bases; unmatched junction nucleotides: 11.

This rearrangement joins TRBV29-1 to TRBJ2-1, with D perhaps TRBD2 (6 bases). CDR1 and CDR2 from the germline V gene are SQVTM and ANQGSEA. Trimming pared 4 bases from V and 5 bases from J, leaving 9 bases between. This CDR3 contains 12 residues. The CDR3 region is CSVGRGNNEQFF. The CDR3 DNA sequence: TGCAGCGTTGGGCGGGGTAACAATGAGCAGTTCTTC.

This clone was recorded at least ten times. The CDR3 bases are TGCGCCAGCAGCCCCGGGACTAGCGGGAGTGGGAGTCGCGAGCAGTACTTC. Amino acid sequence: CASSPGTSGSGSREQYF. This chain links TRBV10-1 with TRBJ2-7; TRBD2 matches 14 bases. Germline CDR1 WNHNN, CDR2 SYGVQD (reference sequence). J gave up 6 bases and V 6 bases, and 13 bases lay outside the gene matches. The CDR3 contains 17 residues.

The V and J genes are TRBV18 and TRBJ2-7; D gene uncertain. This CDR3 region has 13 residues. V lost 3 bases, J lost 0 bases, and 6 bases lay in between. In germline, CDR1 is KGHSH, CDR2 LQKENI. CDR3 DNA sequence: TGTGCCAGCTCACCCCTAAGCTCCTACGAGCAGTACTTC. It translates to CASSPLSSYEQYF.

For the CDR3, the DNA is TGTGCCAGCAGCCAAGGGGCGGGAGGCTCCTACAATGAGCAGTTCTTC. This codes for CASSQGAGGSYNEQFF. The genes are TRBV11-2 and TRBJ2-1; 8 nucleotides align to TRBD2. V lost 5 bases, J lost 0 bases, and 6 bases stayed unmatched. Germline CDR1 SGHAT, CDR2 FQNNGV. The CDR3 contains 16 residues. The entire variable domain, with the rest obtained from reference TRBV11-2 and TRBJ2-1, is as follows: EAGVAQSPRYKIIEKRQSVAFWCNPISGHATLYWYQQILGQGPKLLIQFQNNGVVDDSQLPKDRFSAERLKGVDSTLKIQPAKLEDSAVYLCASSQGAGGSYNEQFFGPGTRLTVL.

This chain uses TRBV27 with TRBJ2-2, with 7 nucleotides matching TRBD1. CDR3 length: 17 residues. V lost 1 base, J lost 1 base, and 6 bases stayed unmatched. Germline lookup yields CDR1 MNHEY and CDR2 SMNVEV (reference sequence). The CDR3 region has the DNA TGTGCCAGCAGTTTATTGCCCAGGACAGGGAACACCGGGGAGCTGTTTTTT. The encoded protein is CASSLLPRTGNTGELFF.

CDR3 amino acids: CASSLSNSFNSPLHF. The CDR3 DNA sequence: TGTGCCAGCAGCTTATCCAACAGCTTTAATTCACCCCTCCACTTT. The chain employs TRBV7-2 and TRBJ1-6; unclear D gene. The CDR3 has 15 residues. V lost 2 bases and J lost 6, with 11 bases in between. CDR1 is SGHTA, CDR2 FQGNSA, per germline.

This clone was counted once. The chain couples TRBV10-2 to TRBJ1-1, with D uncertain. Trimming removed 0 bases from V and 2 bases from J, with 10 bases in between. This CDR3 is built from 15 residues. Germline assignment: CDR1 WSHSY and CDR2 SAAADI. The CDR3 region is CASSESGSINTEAFF. As DNA, the CDR3 is TGCGCCAGCAGTGAGTCAGGGAGCATAAACACTGAAGCTTTCTTT.

This clone was picked up one time. J is TRBJ2-2 and V is TRBV5-1; 10 bases are a match to TRBD2. Germline CDR1 is SGHRS and CDR2 is YFSETQ. The CDR3 consists of 17 residues. The J segment lost 1 base and the V segment lost 0 bases, leaving 3 bases of the junction unmatched. The CDR3 DNA reads as TGCGCCAGCAGCTTGGCCCGGACTAGCGGGAACACCGGGGAGCTGTTTTTT. It is translated as CASSLARTSGNTGELFF.

V and J are TRBV2 and TRBJ2-4, with D uncertain. CDR3 length equals 11 residues. The ends were cut back, 4 bases at V and 15 bases at J, with 13 bases in the middle. The V gene's germline CDR1 is SNHLY and CDR2 FYNNEI. The CDR3 DNA follows: TGTGCCAGCAGTGTCGGGTGGCATCTGTACTTC. Translation gives CASSVGWHLYF.

The chain combines TRBV4-2 with TRBJ2-7; TRBD2 matches 9 bases. From germline, CDR1 is LGHNA and CDR2 YNFKEQ. V shed 1 base and J 0 bases; nucleotides not matched to a gene: 4. The CDR3 is 16 residues long. CDR3 nucleotides: TGTGCCAGCAGCCAAGTGGCGACTAGCGGCTCCTACGAGCAGTACTTC. This gives the protein CASSQVATSGSYEQYF.

The chain couples TRBV10-3 to TRBJ2-2; D is possibly TRBD1 (5 bases). Trimming pared 6 bases from V and 1 base from J, leaving 9 bases between. Germline CDR1 ENHRY, CDR2 SYGVKD. The CDR3 contains 14 residues. This CDR3 reads CAIRETGNTGELFF. DNA for the CDR3: TGTGCCATCAGAGAAACAGGGAACACCGGGGAGCTGTTTTTT.

This clone was detected once. This chain links TRBV5-1 with TRBJ2-1; 8 nucleotides align to TRBD1. V lost 4 bases to trimming and J lost 13 bases; unmatched junction nucleotides: 7. The CDR3 runs 12 residues. Germline CDR1 SGHRS, CDR2 YFSETQ. CDR3 region: CASSQGGTGQFF. The CDR3 DNA reads TGCGCCAGCAGCCAAGGAGGGACAGGTCAGTTCTTC.

The chain uses TRBV2 and TRBJ1-5; 7 bases align to TRBD1. The germline CDR1 and CDR2 sequences are SNHLY and FYNNEI. The CDR3 sequence is 15 residues long. The ends lost 6 bases at V and 4 bases at J; junction bases unmatched: 9. CDR3 DNA: TGTGCCAGCAGAGGGACAGATGTCGGTAATCAGCCCCAGCATTTT. Residues: CASRGTDVGNQPQHF.

The V call is TRBV28, the J call TRBJ2-7; D remains ambiguous. V was clipped by 3 bases and J by 4 bases, with 10 bases between them. This CDR3 region has 13 residues. Per the germline V gene, CDR1 is MDHEN and CDR2 is SYDVKM. DNA of the CDR3: TGTGCCAGCAGTTTGCCTGGCGGATACGAGCAGTACTTC. Translated: CASSLPGGYEQYF.

The chain couples TRBV25-1 to TRBJ2-5; a possible D gene is TRBD1 (6 bases). V dropped 5 bases and J dropped 5 bases, with 12 bases sitting between them. The CDR3 contains 13 residues. The germline CDR1 and CDR2 sequences are MGHDK and SYGVNS. CDR3 DNA: TGTGCCAGCAGTTTACAGGGTCGGGAGACCCAGTACTTC. This codes for CASSLQGRETQYF.

The rearrangement joins TRBV7-8 to TRBJ2-2; perhaps TRBD1 as D (6 bases). V lost 0 bases, J lost 7 bases, and 12 bases lay in between. Germline V gene lookup returns CDR1 SGHVS and CDR2 FQNEAQ. The CDR3 has 15 residues. The CDR3 nucleotides read TGTGCCAGCAGCTTAGCGCGACAGGTTGGCGGGGAGCTGTTTTTT. Residues: CASSLARQVGGELFF.